This T cell receptor beta chain was retrieved from a study of T-cell memory formation after mild COVID-19. Study-level findings and limits: Memory sampled before infection contained some responding clones, suggesting cross-reactive memory joined.

Comments on this clonotype: Its target is not known.

UMIs and sample barcodes were carried by the TCR alpha and TCR beta cDNA libraries that 5'RACE produced using constant-segment primers. Using its own MiXCR run on the 5' RACE reads, TCRdb lists one record per CDR3 protein. This table has about 400,000 distinct CDR3 sequences, 23% appearing once. Sequencing was performed on PBMCs or a T cell subset sorted from them (not recorded which). This clonotype was sampled from an adult woman who had mild COVID-19 (a few samples of this study predate the infection). Cell type and time point are not known.

In DNA form, the CDR3 reads TGTGCCAGCAGCCCGAGCGGATACTACGAGCAGTACTTC. It translates to CASSPSGYYEQYF. The chain is built from TRBV7-3 and TRBJ2-7, with TRBD2 as a possible D gene (5 bases). Trimming took 5 bases from V and 3 from J, leaving 11 bases between them. Germline V gives CDR1 SGHTA, CDR2 FQGTGA. The CDR3 has 13 residues.